This TCR beta chain was sequenced for a study of T cell responses to AZD1222 COVID-19 vaccine. The wider study: Second doses were pooled across both intervals (about 4 or about 12 weeks). General study points: Spike-specific TCR breadth and depth both grew after two AZD1222 doses.

Trimming stripped 0 bases from V and 8 bases from J, with 14 bases between. There are 15 residues in the CDR3. CDR1 is KGHSH, CDR2 LQKENI, per germline. Details on this clone: The target antigen is unknown.

The method was immunoSEQ multiplex PCR; TCRdb's version includes in-frame clones alone and lacks a portion of them. The table shows 95,000 to 150,000 clones, with 85% to 90% occurring only once. The chain couples TRBV18 to TRBJ2-1, with D uncertain. This receptor was taken from an adult in good health. Here the sequenced sample was peripheral blood, taken on day 0 of AZD1222 vaccination. The CDR3, as DNA: TGTGCCAGCTCACCACCGGGCCCAGCACGGCATGAGCAGTTCTTC. The encoded protein is CASSPPGPARHEQFF.